At least ten counts were recorded for the clone carrying this T cell receptor (beta chain). This sample was taken from a study of T-cell reconstitution after alpha-beta-depleted transplantation in children. A library of TCRbeta sequences, prepared with unique molecular identifiers, was generated. A single record per CDR3 protein comes from TCRdb applying MiXCR to the PCR reads. The sample contains around 480,000 distinct CDR3 sequences, approximately 30% of which appear only once. There are 14 residues in the CDR3. V lost 5 bases and J 5 bases, leaving 15 bases between the germline ends. The receptor was isolated from a human donor who donated a stem cell graft to a child with aplastic anemia. The chain links TRBV12-3 or TRBV12-4 to TRBJ2-5; D may match TRBD1 or TRBD2 (5 bases each). The material was PBMCs from the stem cell graft donor, obtained from the stem cell graft. CDR3 sequence: CASSPTEWGETQYF. CDR3 sequence (DNA): TGTGCCAGCAGTCCGACAGAGTGGGGGGAGACCCAGTACTTC.